This T cell receptor (beta chain) appears in the sequencing data of a study of beta chain features in type 1 diabetes. Findings of the study overall: Shortening that was moderate but significant affected the TCRB CDR3s of Type 1 diabetes patients in all four CD4+ subsets.

Expressed TCRB transcripts were sequenced because the entire RNA isolate underwent reverse transcription. Only in-frame clones appear in the TCRdb table, and some are missing; sequencing was by immunoSEQ multiplex PCR. The data contain more than 120,000 clones, about 12% of them singletons. With respect to this clone: As yet, its antigen is unknown.

The J segment lost 4 bases and the V segment lost 0 bases, leaving 5 bases of the junction unmatched. The germline gives CDR1 LGHNA, CDR2 YNFKEQ. The CDR3 is made up of 16 amino acids. This chain joins TRBV4-2 and TRBJ2-7; 11 nucleotides agree with TRBD2. This receptor was taken from a man younger than 35 with type 1 diabetes. The material sequenced was central memory CD4+ T cells from blood. The CDR3 sequence: CASSQEQLAGVYEQYF. DNA of the CDR3: TGTGCCAGCAGCCAAGAACAACTAGCGGGAGTTTACGAGCAGTACTTC.